This TCR beta chain was retrieved from a study of blood T cell repertoires in COVID-19. Only in-frame clones appear in the TCRdb table, and some are missing; sequencing was by immunoSEQ multiplex PCR. The profile shows under 30,000 clones, around nine tenths of them singletons. Sequences were obtained from peripheral blood. This sequence originates from a human donor in a cohort sampled during active COVID-19. The donor label of this sample is uncertain.

This chain's CDR3 is CASSDSSYNEQFF. The CDR3 DNA is TGTGCCAGCAGTGACAGCTCCTACAATGAGCAGTTCTTC. This sequence joins TRBV7-3 and TRBJ2-1; the D gene is possibly TRBD1 (5 bases). With 6 bases removed from V and 0 bases from J, the gap between germline ends came to 6 bases. This CDR3 contains 13 residues. The germline gives CDR1 SGHTA, CDR2 FQGTGA.